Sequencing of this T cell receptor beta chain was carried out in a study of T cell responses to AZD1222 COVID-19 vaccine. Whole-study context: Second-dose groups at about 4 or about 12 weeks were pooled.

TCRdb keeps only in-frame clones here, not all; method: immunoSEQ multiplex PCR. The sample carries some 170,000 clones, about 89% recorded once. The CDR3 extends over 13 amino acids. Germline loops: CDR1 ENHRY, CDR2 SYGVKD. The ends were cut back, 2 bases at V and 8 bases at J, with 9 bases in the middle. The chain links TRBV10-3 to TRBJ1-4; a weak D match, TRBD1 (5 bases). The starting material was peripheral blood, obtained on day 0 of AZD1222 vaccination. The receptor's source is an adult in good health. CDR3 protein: CAISEGASEKLFF. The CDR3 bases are TGTGCCATCAGTGAGGGGGCGAGCGAAAAACTGTTTTTT.